This T cell receptor beta chain was documented in a study of cytomegalovirus exposure and HLA in healthy donors. As regards this clone: Its specificity is not known.

This CDR3 contains 15 residues. Trimming at V came to 7 bases and at J to 6 bases, leaving 10 bases not matched to a gene. In germline, CDR1 is MDHEN, CDR2 SYDVKM. The study, taken as a whole, reports: A later look showed TCR association rates differing by HLA locus, highest for DRB1 and lowest for HLA-C. Common viral pathogens seemed to be connected with several of the most significant clusters, according to a later analysis. Clonal expansion, a later analysis showed, was greater in HLA-associated TCR beta chains than in equally common others.

PCR amplification relied on 60 Vbeta primers (plus 13 Jbeta primers). Clones were read by immunoSEQ multiplex PCR, and TCRdb kept only the in-frame ones, dropping some. The table shows more than 150,000 clones, with about 79% occurring only once. The specimen was PBMCs. J is TRBJ2-7 and V is TRBV28; 12 positions match TRBD1. This TCR was recovered from a man aged 45-65 years in good health and CMV-seropositive. CDR3 loop: CASIRGGTGGLEQYF. CDR3 bases: TGTGCCAGCATCAGGGGTGGGACAGGGGGCCTCGAGCAGTACTTC.